A selection of T cell receptor beta chains follows, all from one sample in a study of shared clonotypes between healthy human individuals. Libraries were prepared by immunoSEQ multiplex PCR; TCRdb keeps only in-frame clonotypes and omits some of them. This table has about 1 million clones, about 74% appearing once. The sequenced sample consisted of memory CD4+ T cells sorted from blood. The receptors here all came from a man in his late teens or twenties in good health. Both conserved end residues are part of each CDR3. The D gene is left open where the match is weak. Clone size appears in some rows only: once, few, many, or a class for an expanded clone.

cdr3_aa	cdr3_nt	v_call	d_call	j_call	cdr3_length	clone_size
CASSRGTTLGRTTEAFF	TGTGCCAGCAGCAGGGGGACCACCCTAGGGAGGACGACTGAAGCTTTCTTT	TRBV5-5	NA	TRBJ1-1	17	once
CASSQQGTDTQYF	TGTGCCAGCAGCCAACAGGGGACAGATACGCAGTATTTT	TRBV5-6	TRBD1	TRBJ2-3	13	many
CASSPTWGFGYTF	TGTGCCAGCAGCCCAACGTGGGGGTTCGGCTACACCTTC	TRBV11-2	NA	TRBJ1-2	13	NA
CSARGYEQFF	TGCAGTGCTAGAGGATATGAGCAGTTCTTC	TRBV20-1	NA	TRBJ2-1	10	NA
CASSLVGTGGETQYF	TGTGCCAGCAGCTTAGTAGGGACAGGGGGAGAGACCCAGTACTTC	TRBV7-8	TRBD1	TRBJ2-5	15	NA
CASSPRQFGKATNEKLFF	TGTGCCAGCAGCCCCCGACAGTTCGGGAAAGCAACTAATGAAAAACTGTTTTTT	TRBV7-9	NA	TRBJ1-4	18	NA
CASSLKPSGSRGETQYF	TGTGCCAGCAGTTTAAAACCTAGCGGATCTAGGGGTGAGACCCAGTACTTC	TRBV27	TRBD2	TRBJ2-5	17	many
CAWSVGGAGNYGYTF	TGTGCCTGGAGTGTCGGAGGGGCGGGTAACTATGGCTACACCTTC	TRBV30	NA	TRBJ1-2	15	NA
CASRGAGRHTEAFF	TGTGCCAGTAGGGGAGCAGGGCGGCACACTGAAGCTTTCTTT	TRBV19	NA	TRBJ1-1	14	NA
CASSFDIGNTIYF	TGTGCCAGCAGCTTTGACATAGGAAACACCATATATTTT	TRBV7-9	NA	TRBJ1-3	13	once
CASSYRQGNSPLHF	TGTGCCAGCAGTTATCGACAGGGAAATTCACCCCTCCACTTT	TRBV2	TRBD1	TRBJ1-6	14	NA
CASSPSTGFNDGMNTEAFF	TGCGCCAGCAGTCCCAGTACCGGTTTCAACGATGGGATGAACACTGAAGCTTTCTTT	TRBV10-1	NA	TRBJ1-1	19	NA
CASSDAILAGARNEQFF	TGTGCCAGCAGTGATGCAATACTAGCGGGAGCGCGTAATGAGCAGTTCTTC	TRBV25-1	TRBD2	TRBJ2-1	17	NA
CASSLGFGQGNPNSGGYTF	TGTGCCAGCAGCTTAGGTTTCGGACAGGGGAATCCGAATTCAGGTGGCTACACCTTC	TRBV7-2	TRBD1	TRBJ1-2	19	NA
CASSQDTGGNTEAFF	TGCGCCAGCAGCCAAGATACAGGGGGAAACACTGAAGCTTTCTTT	TRBV4-3	TRBD1	TRBJ1-1	15	NA
CASSEGQGWPQHF	TGTGCCAGCAGTGAAGGACAGGGGTGGCCCCAGCATTTT	TRBV6-1	TRBD1	TRBJ1-5	13	NA
CASSATSSYQETQYF	TGTGCCAGTAGTGCGACTAGCAGCTACCAAGAGACCCAGTACTTC	TRBV19	TRBD2	TRBJ2-5	15	once